This TCR beta chain was identified during a study of neurological immune-mediated disorders. Study-wide results and caveats: Multiple sclerosis patients had less TCR clonal expansion than even healthy controls, unlike HTLV-1-associated myelopathy.

At least ten counts were recorded for this clonotype. Its antigen is undetermined. cDNA was made by 5'RACE with 10-nucleotide random UMIs. TCRdb ran MiXCR on the 5' RACE reads and lists one entry per CDR3 protein. This sample has approximately 82,000 distinct CDR3 sequences; approximately 2.4% occur once, and the top ten carry about 1.1%. The unsorted libraries were produced from 2 million PBMCs held at -80 C. V lost 1 base to trimming and J lost 0 bases, with 11 bases between them. From germline, CDR1 is SGHRS and CDR2 YFSETQ. This CDR3 has 15 residues. The sample was PBMCs. This sequence originates from a woman aged 25 to 39 with multiple sclerosis. This rearrangement joins TRBV5-1 to TRBJ2-7, with a tentative D call TRBD2 (6 bases). The chain's CDR3 is CASSLNAGSSYEQYF. As DNA, the CDR3 is TGCGCCAGCAGCTTGAATGCGGGAAGCTCCTACGAGCAGTACTTC.